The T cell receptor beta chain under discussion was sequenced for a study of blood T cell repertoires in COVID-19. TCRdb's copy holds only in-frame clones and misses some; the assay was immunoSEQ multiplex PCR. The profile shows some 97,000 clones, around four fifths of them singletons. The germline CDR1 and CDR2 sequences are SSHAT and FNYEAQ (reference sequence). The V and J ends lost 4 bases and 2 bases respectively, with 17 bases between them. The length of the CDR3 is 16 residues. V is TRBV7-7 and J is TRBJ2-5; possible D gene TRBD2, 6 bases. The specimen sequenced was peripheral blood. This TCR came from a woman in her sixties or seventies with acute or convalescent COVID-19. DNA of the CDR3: TGTGCCAGCAGCTGGGGGATATTCGGGGGACAAGAGACCCAGTACTTC. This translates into CASSWGIFGGQETQYF.